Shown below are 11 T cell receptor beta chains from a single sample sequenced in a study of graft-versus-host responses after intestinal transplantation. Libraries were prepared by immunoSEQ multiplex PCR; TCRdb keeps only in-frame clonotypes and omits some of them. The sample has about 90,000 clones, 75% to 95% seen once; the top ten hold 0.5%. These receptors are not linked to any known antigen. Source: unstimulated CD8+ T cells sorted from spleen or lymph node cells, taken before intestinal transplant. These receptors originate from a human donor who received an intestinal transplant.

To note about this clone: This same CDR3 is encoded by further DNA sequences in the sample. CDR3 amino acids: CASSFTGGTYNEQFF. The CDR3 DNA is TGCGCCAGCAGCTTTACAGGGGGAACCTACAATGAGCAGTTCTTC. The chain carries TRBV5-1 and TRBJ2-1; 8 positions match TRBD1. There are 15 residues in the CDR3. The germline CDR1 and CDR2 sequences are SGHRS and YFSETQ. Losses at the gene ends were 2 bases for V and 2 bases for J; bases not matched to a gene: 3.

DNA of the CDR3: TGTGCTACTAGCGGGGCGAACACCGGGGAGCTGTTTTTT. This translates into CATSGANTGELFF. V is TRBV27 and J is TRBJ2-2; TRBD2 agrees at 10 bases. The CDR3 consists of 13 residues. The V gene's germline CDR1 is MNHEY and CDR2 SMNVEV (reference sequence).

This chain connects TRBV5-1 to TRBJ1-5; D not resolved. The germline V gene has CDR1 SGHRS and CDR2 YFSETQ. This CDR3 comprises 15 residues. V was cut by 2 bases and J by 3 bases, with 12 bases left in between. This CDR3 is CASSFVRGFNQPQHF. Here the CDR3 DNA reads TGCGCCAGCAGCTTTGTAAGAGGTTTCAATCAGCCCCAGCATTTT.

CDR3 nucleotides: TGTGCCATCAGTGAGTCGAGCAGGATCACAGATACGCAGTATTTT. Translated: CAISESSRITDTQYF. The gene calls are TRBV10-3 and TRBJ2-3; no definite D call. Germline lookup yields CDR1 ENHRY and CDR2 SYGVKD. Trimming stripped 0 bases from V and 2 bases from J, with 9 bases between. The CDR3 sequence is 15 residues long.

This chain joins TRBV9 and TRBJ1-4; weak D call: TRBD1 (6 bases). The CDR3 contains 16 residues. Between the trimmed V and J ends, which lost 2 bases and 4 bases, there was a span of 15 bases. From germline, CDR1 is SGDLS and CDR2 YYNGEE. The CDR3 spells CASSVSGGGINEKLFF. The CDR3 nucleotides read TGTGCCAGCAGCGTCTCGGGGGGCGGAATTAATGAAAAACTGTTTTTT.

In nucleotides, the CDR3 is TGTGCCAGTAGCCGCCTAGCGGGAGGCGACGAGCAGTACTTC. This gives the protein CASSRLAGGDEQYF. The chain recombines TRBV19 with TRBJ2-7; 11 nucleotides align to TRBD2. Germline-derived CDR1 and CDR2 are LNHDA and SQIVND (reference sequence). After removal of 6 bases from V and 5 bases from J, the junction contained 6 bases not matched to a gene. This CDR3 region has 14 residues.

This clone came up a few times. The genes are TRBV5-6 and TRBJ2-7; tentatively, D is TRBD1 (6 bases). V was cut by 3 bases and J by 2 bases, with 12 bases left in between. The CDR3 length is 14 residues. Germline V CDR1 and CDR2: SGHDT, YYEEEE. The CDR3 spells CASSWGPGTYEQYF. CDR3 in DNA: TGTGCCAGCAGCTGGGGGCCAGGAACCTACGAGCAGTACTTC.

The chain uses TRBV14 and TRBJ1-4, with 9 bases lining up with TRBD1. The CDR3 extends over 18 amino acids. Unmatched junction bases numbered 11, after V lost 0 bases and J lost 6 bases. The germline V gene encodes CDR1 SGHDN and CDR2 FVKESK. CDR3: CASSQESLQTGGHEKLFF. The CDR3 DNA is TGTGCCAGCAGCCAAGAAAGCCTCCAGACAGGGGGACATGAAAAACTGTTTTTT. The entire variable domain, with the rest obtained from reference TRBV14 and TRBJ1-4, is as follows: EAGVTQFPSHSVIEKGQTVTLRCDPISGHDNLYWYRRVMGKEIKFLLHFVKESKQDESGMPNNRFLAERTGGTYSTLKVQPAELEDSGVYFCASSQESLQTGGHEKLFFGSGTQLSVL.

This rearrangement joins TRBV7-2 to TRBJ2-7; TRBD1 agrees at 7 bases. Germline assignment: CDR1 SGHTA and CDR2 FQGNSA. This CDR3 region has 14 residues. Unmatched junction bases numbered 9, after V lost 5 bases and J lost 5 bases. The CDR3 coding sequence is TGTGCCAGCAGCCTCCGGGACAGTTCCCACGAGCAGTACTTC. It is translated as CASSLRDSSHEQYF.

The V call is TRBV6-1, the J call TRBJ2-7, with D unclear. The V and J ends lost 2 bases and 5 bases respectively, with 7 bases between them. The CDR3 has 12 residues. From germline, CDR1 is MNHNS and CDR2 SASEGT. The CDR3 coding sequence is TGTGCCAGCAGTGAACAGGTGAACGAGCAGTACTTC. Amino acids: CASSEQVNEQYF.

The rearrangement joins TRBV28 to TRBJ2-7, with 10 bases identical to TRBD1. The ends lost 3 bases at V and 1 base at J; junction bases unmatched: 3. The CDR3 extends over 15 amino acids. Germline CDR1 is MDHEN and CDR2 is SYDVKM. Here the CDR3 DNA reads TGTGCCAGCAGTTTCCCGGGACAGGGGTCCTACGAGCAGTACTTC. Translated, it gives CASSFPGQGSYEQYF.